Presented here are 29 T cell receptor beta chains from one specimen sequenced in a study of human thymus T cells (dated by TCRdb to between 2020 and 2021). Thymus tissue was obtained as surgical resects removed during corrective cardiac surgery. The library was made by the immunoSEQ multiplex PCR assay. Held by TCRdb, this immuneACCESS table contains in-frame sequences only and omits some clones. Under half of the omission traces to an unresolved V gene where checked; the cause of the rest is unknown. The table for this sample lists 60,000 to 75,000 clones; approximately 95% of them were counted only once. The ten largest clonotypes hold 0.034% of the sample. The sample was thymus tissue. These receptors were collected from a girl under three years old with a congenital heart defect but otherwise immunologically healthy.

CDR3 protein: CASSLQRTGVPPLPDEQYF. In DNA form, the CDR3 reads TGCGCCAGCAGCTTGCAACGGACAGGGGTTCCTCCCCTGCCTGACGAGCAGTACTTC. The rearrangement uses TRBV5-1 and TRBJ2-7, with 9 positions matching TRBD1. This CDR3 has 19 residues. The germline V gene encodes CDR1 SGHRS and CDR2 YFSETQ. V lost 1 base to trimming and J lost 5 bases; unmatched junction nucleotides: 19. The full variable domain, its missing parts supplied by reference TRBV5-1 and TRBJ2-7, is KAGVTQTPRYLIKTRGQQVTLSCSPISGHRSVSWYQQTPGQGLQFLFEYFSETQRNKGNFPGRFSGRQFSNSRSEMNVSTLELGDSALYLCASSLQRTGVPPLPDEQYFGPGTRLTVT.

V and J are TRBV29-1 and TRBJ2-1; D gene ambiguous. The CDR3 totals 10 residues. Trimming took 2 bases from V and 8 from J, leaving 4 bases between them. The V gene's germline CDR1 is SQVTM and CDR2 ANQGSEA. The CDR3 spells CSVETYEQFF. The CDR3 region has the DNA TGCAGCGTTGAAACCTATGAGCAGTTCTTC.

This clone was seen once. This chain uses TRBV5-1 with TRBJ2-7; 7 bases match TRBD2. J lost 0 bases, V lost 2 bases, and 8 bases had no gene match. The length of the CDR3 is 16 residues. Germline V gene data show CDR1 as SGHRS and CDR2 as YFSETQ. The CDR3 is CASSFGSSGSSYEQYF. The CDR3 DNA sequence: TGCGCCAGCAGCTTCGGGTCTAGCGGTAGCTCCTACGAGCAGTACTTC.

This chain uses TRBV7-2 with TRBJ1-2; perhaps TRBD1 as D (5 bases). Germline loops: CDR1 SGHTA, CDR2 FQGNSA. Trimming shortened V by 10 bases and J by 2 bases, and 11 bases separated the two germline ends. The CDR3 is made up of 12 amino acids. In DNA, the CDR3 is TGTGCCACACCAGGGAGGAACTATGGCTACACCTTC. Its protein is CATPGRNYGYTF.

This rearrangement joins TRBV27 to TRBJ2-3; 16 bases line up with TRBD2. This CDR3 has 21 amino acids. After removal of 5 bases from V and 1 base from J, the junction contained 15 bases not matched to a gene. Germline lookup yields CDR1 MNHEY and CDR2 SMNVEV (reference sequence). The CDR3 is CASSPSGPGTSGREGTDTQYF. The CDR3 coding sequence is TGTGCCAGCAGTCCTAGTGGACCGGGGACTAGCGGGAGGGAGGGCACAGATACGCAGTATTTT.

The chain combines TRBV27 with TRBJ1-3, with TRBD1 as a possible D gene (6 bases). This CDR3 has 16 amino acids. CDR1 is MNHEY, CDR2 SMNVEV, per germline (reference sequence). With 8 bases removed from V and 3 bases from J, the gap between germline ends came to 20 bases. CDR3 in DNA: TGTGCCAGCCGCGAGGGGGGGGAAGGATATGGAAACACCATATATTTT. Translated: CASREGGEGYGNTIYF.

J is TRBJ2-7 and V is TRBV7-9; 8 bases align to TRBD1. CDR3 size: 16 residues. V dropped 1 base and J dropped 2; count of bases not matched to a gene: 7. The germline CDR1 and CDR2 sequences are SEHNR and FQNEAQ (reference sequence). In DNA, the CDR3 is TGTGCCAGCAGCTTAGGTAGGACAGGGACGACCTACGAGCAGTACTTC. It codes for CASSLGRTGTTYEQYF.

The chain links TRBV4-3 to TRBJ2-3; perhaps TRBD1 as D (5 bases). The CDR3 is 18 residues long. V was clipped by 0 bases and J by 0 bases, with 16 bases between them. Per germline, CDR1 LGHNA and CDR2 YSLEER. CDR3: CASSQDPPDSPSTDTQYF. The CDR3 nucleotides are TGCGCCAGCAGCCAAGACCCACCCGACAGCCCTAGCACAGATACGCAGTATTTT.

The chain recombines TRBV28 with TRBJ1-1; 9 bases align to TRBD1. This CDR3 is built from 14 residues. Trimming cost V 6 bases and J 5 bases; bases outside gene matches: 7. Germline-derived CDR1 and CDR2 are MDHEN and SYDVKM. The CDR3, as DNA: TGTGCCAGCAGGGGGACAGGGTTGGAGACTGAAGCTTTCTTT. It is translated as CASRGTGLETEAFF. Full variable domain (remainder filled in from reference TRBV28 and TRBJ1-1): DVKVTQSSRYLVKRTGEKVFLECVQDMDHENMFWYRQDPGLGLRLIYFSYDVKMKEKGDIPEGYSVSREKKERFSLILESASTNQTSMYLCASRGTGLETEAFFGQGTRLTVV.

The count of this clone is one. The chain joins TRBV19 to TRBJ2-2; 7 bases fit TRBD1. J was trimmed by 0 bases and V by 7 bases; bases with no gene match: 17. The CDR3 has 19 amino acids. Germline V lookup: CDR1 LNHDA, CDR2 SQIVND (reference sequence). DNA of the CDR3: TGTGCCAGTATTCTGAACGGACAGGAGCCGGTCGCGAACACCGGGGAGCTGTTTTTT. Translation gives CASILNGQEPVANTGELFF. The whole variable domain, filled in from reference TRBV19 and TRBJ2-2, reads DGGITQSPKYLFRKEGQNVTLSCEQNLNHDAMYWYRQDPGQGLRLIYYSQIVNDFQKGDIAEGYSVSREKKESFPLTVTSAQKNPTAFYLCASILNGQEPVANTGELFFGEGSRLTVL.

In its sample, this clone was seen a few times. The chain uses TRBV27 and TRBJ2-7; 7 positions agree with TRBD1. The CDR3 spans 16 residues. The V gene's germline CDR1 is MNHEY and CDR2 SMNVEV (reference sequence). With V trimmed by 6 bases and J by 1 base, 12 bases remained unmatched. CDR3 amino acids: CASRTRDSTSSYEQYF. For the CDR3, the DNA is TGTGCCAGCAGAACCCGGGACAGCACTAGTTCCTACGAGCAGTACTTC.

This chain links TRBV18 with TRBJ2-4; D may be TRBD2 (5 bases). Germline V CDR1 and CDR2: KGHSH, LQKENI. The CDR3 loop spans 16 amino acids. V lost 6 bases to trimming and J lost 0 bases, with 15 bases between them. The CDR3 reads CASSSDSDLAKNIQYF. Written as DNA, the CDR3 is TGTGCCAGCTCGTCGGACTCAGATCTAGCCAAAAACATTCAGTACTTC.

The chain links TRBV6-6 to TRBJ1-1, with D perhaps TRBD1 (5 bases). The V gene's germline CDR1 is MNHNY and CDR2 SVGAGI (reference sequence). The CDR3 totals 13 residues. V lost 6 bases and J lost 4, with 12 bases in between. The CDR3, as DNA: TGTGCCAGCAGACCCGGAGGGGCCACTGAAGCTTTCTTT. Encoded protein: CASRPGGATEAFF.

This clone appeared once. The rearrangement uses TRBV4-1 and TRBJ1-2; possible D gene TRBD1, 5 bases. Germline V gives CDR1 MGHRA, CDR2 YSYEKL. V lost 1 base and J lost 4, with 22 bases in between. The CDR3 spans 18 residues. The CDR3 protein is CASSQGESGTRQVYGYTF. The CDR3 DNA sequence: TGCGCCAGCAGCCAAGGGGAATCAGGGACTAGGCAAGTCTATGGCTACACCTTC.

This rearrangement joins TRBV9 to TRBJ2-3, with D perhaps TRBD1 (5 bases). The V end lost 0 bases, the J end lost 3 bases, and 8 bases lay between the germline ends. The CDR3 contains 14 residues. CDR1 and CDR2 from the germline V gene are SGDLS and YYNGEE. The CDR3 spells CASSVAAGTDTQYF. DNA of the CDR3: TGTGCCAGCAGCGTAGCGGCAGGGACAGATACGCAGTATTTT.

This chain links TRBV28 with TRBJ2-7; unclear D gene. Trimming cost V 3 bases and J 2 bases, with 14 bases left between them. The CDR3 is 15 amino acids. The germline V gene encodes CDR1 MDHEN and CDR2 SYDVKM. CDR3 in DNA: TGTGCCAGCAGTTTTGTTTTACTCTCAACCTACGAGCAGTACTTC. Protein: CASSFVLLSTYEQYF.

The CDR3 loop is CASSIVGVSGDSEGYTF. The CDR3 bases are TGTGCCAGTAGTATAGTAGGCGTGTCCGGGGACTCGGAAGGCTACACCTTC. The chain has TRBV19 and TRBJ1-2; weak D call: TRBD1 (5 bases). There are 17 residues in the CDR3. Germline loops: CDR1 LNHDA, CDR2 SQIVND (reference sequence). V was pared by 1 base and J by 8 bases, with 23 bases between.

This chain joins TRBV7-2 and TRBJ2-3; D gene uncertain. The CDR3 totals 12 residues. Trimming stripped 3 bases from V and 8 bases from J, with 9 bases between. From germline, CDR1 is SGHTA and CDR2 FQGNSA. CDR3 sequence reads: CASSFFSPTQYF. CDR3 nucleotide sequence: TGTGCCAGCAGCTTCTTCAGCCCTACGCAGTATTTT.

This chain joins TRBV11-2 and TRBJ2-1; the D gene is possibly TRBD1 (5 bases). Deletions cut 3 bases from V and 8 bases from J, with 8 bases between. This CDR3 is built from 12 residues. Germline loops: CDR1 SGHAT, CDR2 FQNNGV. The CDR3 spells CASSFQGHEQFF. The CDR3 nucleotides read TGTGCCAGCAGCTTCCAGGGCCATGAGCAGTTCTTC.

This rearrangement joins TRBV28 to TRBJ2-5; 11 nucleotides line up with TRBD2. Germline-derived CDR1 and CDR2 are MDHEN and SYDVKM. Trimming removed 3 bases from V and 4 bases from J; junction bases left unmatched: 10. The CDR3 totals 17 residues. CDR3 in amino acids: CASSFGLAGGLRETQYF. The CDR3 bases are TGTGCCAGCAGTTTTGGTCTAGCGGGAGGTTTGAGAGAGACCCAGTACTTC.

This chain's CDR3 is CSAPNHNEQFF. In DNA form, the CDR3 reads TGCAGTGCCCCTAATCACAATGAGCAGTTCTTC. This sequence joins TRBV20-1 and TRBJ2-1; D is ambiguous. This CDR3 comprises 11 residues. Looked up from germline, CDR1 is DFQATT and CDR2 is SNEGSKA (reference sequence). V gave up 6 bases and J gave up 5 bases, with 8 bases separating them.

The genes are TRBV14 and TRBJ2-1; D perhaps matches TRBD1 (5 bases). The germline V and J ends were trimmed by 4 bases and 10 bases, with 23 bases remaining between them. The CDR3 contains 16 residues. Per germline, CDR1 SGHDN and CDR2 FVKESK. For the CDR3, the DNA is TGTGCCAGCAGCCTCGAACGTGAACAGGCGATCTGGGAGCAGTTCTTC. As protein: CASSLEREQAIWEQFF. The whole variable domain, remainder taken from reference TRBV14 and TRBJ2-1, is EAGVTQFPSHSVIEKGQTVTLRCDPISGHDNLYWYRRVMGKEIKFLLHFVKESKQDESGMPNNRFLAERTGGTYSTLKVQPAELEDSGVYFCASSLEREQAIWEQFFGPGTRLTVL.

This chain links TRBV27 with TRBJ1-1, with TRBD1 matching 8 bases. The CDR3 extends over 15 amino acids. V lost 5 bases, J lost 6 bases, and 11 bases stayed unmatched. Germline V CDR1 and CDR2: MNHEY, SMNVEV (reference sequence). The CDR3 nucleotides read TGTGCCAGCAGTCAACAGGGGGTTCGAGTTGCTGAAGCTTTCTTT. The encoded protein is CASSQQGVRVAEAFF.

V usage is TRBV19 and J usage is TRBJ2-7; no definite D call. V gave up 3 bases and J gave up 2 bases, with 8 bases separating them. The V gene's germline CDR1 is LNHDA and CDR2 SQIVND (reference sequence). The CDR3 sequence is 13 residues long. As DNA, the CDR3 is TGTGCCAGTAGTATCGGCAAGACCTACGAGCAGTACTTC. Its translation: CASSIGKTYEQYF. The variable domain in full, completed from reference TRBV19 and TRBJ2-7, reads DGGITQSPKYLFRKEGQNVTLSCEQNLNHDAMYWYRQDPGQGLRLIYYSQIVNDFQKGDIAEGYSVSREKKESFPLTVTSAQKNPTAFYLCASSIGKTYEQYFGPGTRLTVT.

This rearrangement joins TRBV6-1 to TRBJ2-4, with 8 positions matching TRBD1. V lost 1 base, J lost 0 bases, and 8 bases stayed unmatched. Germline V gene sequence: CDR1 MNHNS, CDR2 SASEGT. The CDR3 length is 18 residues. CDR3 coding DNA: TGTGCCAGCAGTGAAGAGAACCCCAGGGGGCTAGCCAAAAACATTCAGTACTTC. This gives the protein CASSEENPRGLAKNIQYF.

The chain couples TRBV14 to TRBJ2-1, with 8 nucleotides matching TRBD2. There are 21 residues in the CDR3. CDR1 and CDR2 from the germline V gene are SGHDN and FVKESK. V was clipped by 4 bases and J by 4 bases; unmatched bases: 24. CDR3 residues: CASSRDPRQSGREALYNEQFF. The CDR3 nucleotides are TGTGCCAGCAGCCGAGACCCTCGACAGTCGGGGCGGGAGGCCCTTTACAATGAGCAGTTCTTC.

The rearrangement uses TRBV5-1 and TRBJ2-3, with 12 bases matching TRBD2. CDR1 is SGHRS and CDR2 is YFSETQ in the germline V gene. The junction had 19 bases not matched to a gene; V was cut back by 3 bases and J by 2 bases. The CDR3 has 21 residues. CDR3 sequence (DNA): TGCGCCAGCAGCTCCGGGACGGGCAGGGAGACTAGCGGGGGTTTCACAGATACGCAGTATTTT. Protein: CASSSGTGRETSGGFTDTQYF. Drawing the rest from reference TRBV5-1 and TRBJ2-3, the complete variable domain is KAGVTQTPRYLIKTRGQQVTLSCSPISGHRSVSWYQQTPGQGLQFLFEYFSETQRNKGNFPGRFSGRQFSNSRSEMNVSTLELGDSALYLCASSSGTGRETSGGFTDTQYFGPGTRLTVL.

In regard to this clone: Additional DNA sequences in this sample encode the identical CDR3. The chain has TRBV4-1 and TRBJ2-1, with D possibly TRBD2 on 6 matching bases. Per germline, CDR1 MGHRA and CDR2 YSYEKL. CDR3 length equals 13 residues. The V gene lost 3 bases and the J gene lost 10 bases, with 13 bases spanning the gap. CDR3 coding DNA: TGCGCCAGCAGCCAGCTAGCGACCAACGAGCAGTTCTTC. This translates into CASSQLATNEQFF.

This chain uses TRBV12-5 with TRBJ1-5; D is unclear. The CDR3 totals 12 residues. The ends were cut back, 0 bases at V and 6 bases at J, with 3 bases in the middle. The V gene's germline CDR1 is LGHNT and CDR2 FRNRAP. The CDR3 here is CASGLVSQPQHF. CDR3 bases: TGTGCTAGTGGTTTGGTAAGTCAGCCCCAGCATTTT.